The 18 T cell receptor beta chains below were found in one sample sequenced in a study of blood T cell repertoires in COVID-19. The assay was immunoSEQ multiplex PCR, and TCRdb's table has in-frame clones only and misses some. The sample contains around 57,000 clones, 70% to 90% of which appear only once. The sequencing sample was made of peripheral blood. All receptors derive from a human donor with active COVID-19. The donor label of this sample is uncertain.

The chain recombines TRBV7-3 with TRBJ2-4, with a weak D call TRBD1 (6 bases). The V and J ends lost 0 bases and 16 bases respectively, with 16 bases between them. CDR1 and CDR2 (germline): SGHTA, FQGTGA. The CDR3 is made up of 13 amino acids. CDR3 in amino acids: CASSLTLTGKLYF. The CDR3 DNA reads as TGTGCCAGCAGCTTAACATTAACAGGGAAGTTATACTTC.

The rearrangement joins TRBV4-2 to TRBJ1-1; TRBD1 matches at 7 bases. The CDR3 extends over 15 amino acids. After removal of 0 bases from V and 2 bases from J, the junction contained 3 bases not matched to a gene. Germline loops: CDR1 LGHNA, CDR2 YNFKEQ. CDR3 region: CASSQDGTANTEAFF. In nucleotides, the CDR3 is TGTGCCAGCAGCCAAGACGGGACAGCCAACACTGAAGCTTTCTTT.

This chain joins TRBV12-3 or TRBV12-4 and TRBJ2-7; no clear D. The CDR3 spans 12 residues. Trimming removed 5 bases from V and 0 bases from J, with 5 bases in between. CDR3 amino acids: CASSPGSYEQYF. The CDR3 coding sequence is TGTGCCAGCAGTCCGGGCTCCTACGAGCAGTACTTC.

Turning to this clone: The sample holds other DNA sequences that translate to the same CDR3. The chain joins TRBV5-1 to TRBJ2-7; 14 positions agree with TRBD2. Germline CDR1 reads SGHRS; CDR2 reads YFSETQ. J lost 3 bases, V lost 3 bases, and 2 bases had no gene match. This CDR3 contains 15 residues. The DNA for the CDR3 is TGCGCCAGCAGCTCGGGACTAGCGGGAGTCTACGAGCAGTACTTC. Encoded protein: CASSSGLAGVYEQYF.

The V gene is TRBV2, the J gene TRBJ1-2, with D perhaps matching TRBD1 (6 bases). Per the germline V gene, CDR1 is SNHLY and CDR2 is FYNNEI. The CDR3 spans 13 residues. Trimming stripped 3 bases from V and 4 bases from J, with 9 bases between. For the CDR3, the DNA is TGTGCCAGCAGTGACAGGGGCGCCTATGGCTACACCTTC. It is translated as CASSDRGAYGYTF.

A note on this clone: The junction differs from germline at one of its ends, possibly a read error. V usage is TRBV28 and J usage is TRBJ2-4; TRBD2 is a possible D gene (5 bases). Germline-derived CDR1 and CDR2 are MDHEN and SYDVKM. The CDR3 is 13 residues long. The CDR3 DNA reads TGTGCCAGCAGTATCCGACGGGGTTTTAATGGGAACTTC. Residues: CASSIRRGFNGNF.

The CDR3 bases are TGTGCCAGCAGGATAGACAGGTTCTCGCCCCTCCACTTT. Encoded protein: CASRIDRFSPLHF. This chain uses TRBV12-3 or TRBV12-4 with TRBJ1-6; a possible D gene is TRBD1 (6 bases). Trimming removed 6 bases at V and 13 bases at J, with 16 bases between. The CDR3 contains 13 residues.

The chain combines TRBV18 with TRBJ1-5; D may be TRBD1 (5 bases). Germline V gene lookup returns CDR1 KGHSH and CDR2 LQKENI. The CDR3 totals 16 residues. The V and J ends lost 2 bases and 0 bases respectively, with 11 bases between them. CDR3 in DNA: TGTGCCAGCTCACCAGGTCCAGGGAATAGCAATCAGCCCCAGCATTTT. Translation gives CASSPGPGNSNQPQHF.

The chain couples TRBV5-7 to TRBJ1-5, with D uncertain. TRBV5-7 is treated as an ORF (open reading frame) with a function not yet certain. This CDR3 is 14 amino acids long. Trimming removed 0 bases from V and 5 bases from J, with 9 bases in between. CDR3 loop: CASSLGHLHQPQHF. In nucleotides, the CDR3 is TGTGCCAGCAGCTTGGGACACCTCCATCAGCCCCAGCATTTT.

The gene calls are TRBV19 and TRBJ2-5; D is perhaps TRBD2 (6 bases). Germline-derived CDR1 and CDR2 are LNHDA and SQIVND (reference sequence). This CDR3 is built from 15 residues. V gave up 1 base and J gave up 1 base, with 10 bases separating them. CDR3 loop: CASSIGSGIQETQYF. In DNA form, the CDR3 reads TGTGCCAGTAGTATAGGTAGCGGAATCCAAGAGACCCAGTACTTC.

The table lists this clone with a count of one. The CDR3 nucleotides are TGTGCCAGCAGGCCTAACAGGGGTAGCACAGATACGCAGTATTTT. Translated: CASRPNRGSTDTQYF. This sequence joins TRBV5-6 and TRBJ2-3, with 7 bases that match TRBD1. The CDR3 extends over 15 amino acids. The V and J ends lost 5 bases and 0 bases, in that order; junction bases with no gene match: 6. Germline V gene data show CDR1 as SGHDT and CDR2 as YYEEEE.

The V and J genes are TRBV2 and TRBJ2-7, with TRBD1 matching 8 bases. Losses at the gene ends were 5 bases for V and 3 bases for J; bases not matched to a gene: 6. Germline CDR1 and CDR2: SNHLY and FYNNEI. This CDR3 spans 14 amino acids. The CDR3 sequence: CASSTQGADYEQYF. The CDR3 coding sequence is TGTGCCAGCAGTACTCAGGGGGCGGACTACGAGCAGTACTTC.

The V call is TRBV11-2, the J call TRBJ2-5, with 9 bases that match TRBD2. Trimming took 3 bases from V and 2 from J; bases not matched to a gene: 16. The length of the CDR3 is 19 residues. Germline V gene data show CDR1 as SGHAT and CDR2 as FQNNGV. CDR3 protein: CASSFGPDLAGVRQETQYF. The CDR3, as DNA: TGTGCCAGCAGCTTTGGTCCGGATTTAGCGGGAGTAAGGCAAGAGACCCAGTACTTC.

This clone was observed once. The chain carries TRBV27 and TRBJ2-7; D might be TRBD1 (5 bases). Deletions cut 0 bases from V and 0 bases from J, with 9 bases between. The CDR3 contains 15 residues. Germline V gene data show CDR1 as MNHEY and CDR2 as SMNVEV (reference sequence). The CDR3 spells CASSLSPGYSYEQYF. CDR3 nucleotide sequence: TGTGCCAGCAGTTTATCTCCAGGGTACTCCTACGAGCAGTACTTC.

V is TRBV10-3 and J is TRBJ2-5; D possibly corresponds to TRBD1 (8 bases). V was trimmed by 3 bases and J by 1 base, leaving 12 bases between them. Germline V gene lookup returns CDR1 ENHRY and CDR2 SYGVKD. This CDR3 contains 15 residues. Here the CDR3 reads CAISETGGGQETQYF. The CDR3 DNA reads TGTGCCATCAGTGAAACAGGGGGGGGCCAAGAGACCCAGTACTTC.

The chain links TRBV5-5 to TRBJ1-2, with a possible D match to TRBD1 (6 bases). This CDR3 has 16 residues. Germline lookup yields CDR1 SGHKS and CDR2 YYEKEE (reference sequence). V lost 8 bases and J 4 bases, leaving 24 bases between the germline ends. The chain's CDR3 is CASNTGRWGQSYGYTF. CDR3 nucleotide sequence: TGTGCCAGTAACACAGGACGTTGGGGGCAGAGCTATGGCTACACCTTC.

The chain recombines TRBV7-8 with TRBJ2-1; D is uncertain. Germline V CDR1 and CDR2: SGHVS, FQNEAQ. V was shortened by 5 bases and J by 0 bases, with 17 bases between the two germline ends. This CDR3 region has 17 residues. The CDR3 sequence is CASSPIEPYSSYNEQFF. CDR3 DNA: TGTGCCAGCAGCCCAATCGAGCCGTATAGCTCCTACAATGAGCAGTTCTTC.

The table lists this clone with a count of one. The V call is TRBV3-1 (or the pseudogene TRBV3-2), the J call TRBJ2-3, with 11 bases fitting TRBD2. The trim removed 2 bases at V and 0 bases at J, leaving 4 bases unmatched. CDR1 and CDR2 (germline): LGHDT, YNNKEL (reference sequence). The CDR3 is made up of 17 amino acids. DNA of the CDR3: TGTGCCAGCAGCCAACGACTAGCGGGGCTTAGCACAGATACGCAGTATTTT. This sequence encodes CASSQRLAGLSTDTQYF.